The next 22 T cell receptor beta chains were all read from a single sample in a study of OX40 agonist ivuxolimab in advanced cancers. TCRdb's table, derived via immunoSEQ multiplex PCR, lists solely in-frame clones and lacks some. The repertoire holds under 60,000 clones, with around 89% as singletons. The sequenced sample was CD4+ or CD8+ T cells sorted from blood, obtained in a trial of the OX40 agonist ivuxolimab. The receptors derive from an adult with an advanced solid tumor such as melanoma, head and neck, liver or kidney cancer.

This clone appeared a single time. The CDR3 region has the DNA TGTGCCAGTAGTATGGGTTACTCCTACGAGCAGTACTTC. Protein: CASSMGYSYEQYF. The J gene is TRBJ2-7, the V gene TRBV19; D ambiguous. V lost 3 bases, J lost 0 bases, and 6 bases lay in between. Germline assignment: CDR1 LNHDA and CDR2 SQIVND (reference sequence). CDR3 length: 13 residues.

The J gene is TRBJ2-7, the V gene TRBV9; TRBD2 is a possible D gene (5 bases). This CDR3 is built from 14 residues. The V end lost 0 bases, the J end lost 3 bases, and 10 bases lay between the germline ends. CDR1 is SGDLS, CDR2 YYNGEE, per germline. As DNA, the CDR3 is TGTGCCAGCAGCGTAGCCTCGGGGAGCTACGAGCAGTACTTC. Residues: CASSVASGSYEQYF.

The rearrangement links TRBV28 to TRBJ1-2, with 11 bases identical to TRBD1. Germline V gives CDR1 MDHEN, CDR2 SYDVKM. The CDR3 is 17 residues long. V trimming: 0 bases; J trimming: 3 bases; junction bases outside the gene matches: 6. CDR3 DNA: TGTGCCAGCAGTTTATGGTCTGGGACAGGGGGGGACTATGGCTACACCTTC. Its translation is CASSLWSGTGGDYGYTF.

The chain couples TRBV14 to TRBJ1-1, with no clear D. CDR1 and CDR2 (germline): SGHDN, FVKESK. V lost 4 bases to trimming and J lost 11 bases, with 17 bases between them. This CDR3 region has 13 residues. CDR3 in DNA: TGTGCCAGCAGCCTAATTGGACCCAACCGGGCTTTCTTT. Its protein is CASSLIGPNRAFF.

This clone was seen only once. The chain has TRBV28 and TRBJ2-7; D may match TRBD1 or TRBD2 (5 bases each). Trimming cost V 3 bases and J 5 bases, with 20 bases left between them. The CDR3 has 16 amino acids. Germline V lookup: CDR1 MDHEN, CDR2 SYDVKM. DNA for the CDR3: TGTGCCAGCAGTTTTCTGTTAGGGACCCCTGCTGACGAGCAGTACTTC. As protein: CASSFLLGTPADEQYF.

This sequence joins TRBV29-1 and TRBJ2-1; 7 positions agree with TRBD2. The trim removed 4 bases at V and 10 bases at J, leaving 7 bases unmatched. The CDR3 spans 12 residues. Germline V gene data show CDR1 as SQVTM and CDR2 as ANQGSEA. The CDR3 region is CSVVASGVEQFF. The CDR3 DNA follows: TGCAGCGTTGTGGCTAGCGGCGTAGAGCAGTTCTTC.

This chain links TRBV6-6 with TRBJ2-3; TRBD2 agrees at 8 bases. Germline V gene data show CDR1 as MNHNY and CDR2 as SVGAGI (reference sequence). Germline trimming cut 2 bases from V and 2 bases from J; bases unmatched to any gene: 3. The CDR3 spans 15 residues. As DNA, the CDR3 is TGTGCCAGCAGTTACCTTAGCGGGGACACAGATACGCAGTATTTT. Protein sequence: CASSYLSGDTDTQYF.

This rearrangement joins TRBV27 to TRBJ2-5; TRBD2 matches at 7 bases. V shed 5 bases and J 4 bases; nucleotides not matched to a gene: 7. CDR3 size: 14 residues. Germline values: CDR1 MNHEY, CDR2 SMNVEV (reference sequence). CDR3 amino acids: CASSLWGGGETQYF. Here the CDR3 DNA reads TGTGCCAGCAGTCTATGGGGGGGAGGAGAGACCCAGTACTTC.

The genes are TRBV19 and TRBJ2-4; 9 nucleotides align to TRBD1. V lost 6 bases, J lost 9 bases, and 3 bases stayed unmatched. There are 12 residues in the CDR3. The germline gives CDR1 LNHDA, CDR2 SQIVND (reference sequence). CDR3 protein: CASRGQGLIQYF. CDR3 coding DNA: TGTGCCAGTAGGGGACAGGGTCTCATTCAGTACTTC.

The rearrangement links TRBV28 to TRBJ1-4; D gene ambiguous. CDR1 and CDR2 (germline): MDHEN, SYDVKM. V shed 5 bases and J shed 8 bases, with 12 bases lying between them. CDR3 length: 13 amino acids. CDR3 sequence reads: CASSVSVGEKLFF. The CDR3 nucleotides read TGTGCCAGCAGTGTTTCGGTTGGGGAAAAACTGTTTTTT.

V is TRBV4-2 and J is TRBJ2-3, with TRBD2 as a possible D gene (6 bases). Trimming cost V 0 bases and J 0 bases, with 13 bases left between them. Germline values: CDR1 LGHNA, CDR2 YNFKEQ. CDR3 length equals 17 residues. Written as DNA, the CDR3 is TGTGCCAGCAGCCAAGACCCAAGCGGGTCTAGCACAGATACGCAGTATTTT. This translates into CASSQDPSGSSTDTQYF.

The chain couples TRBV27 to TRBJ1-5; D uncertain. The germline V gene encodes CDR1 MNHEY and CDR2 SMNVEV (reference sequence). The ends were cut back, 10 bases at V and 7 bases at J, with 14 bases in the middle. This CDR3 contains 12 residues. CDR3 sequence (DNA): TGTGCCACCCCCAGCGCCCGGCAGCCCCAGCATTTT. Translation: CATPSARQPQHF.

V and J are TRBV2 and TRBJ2-7; possibly TRBD2 for D (5 bases). The CDR3 sequence is 13 residues long. Germline CDR1 is SNHLY and CDR2 is FYNNEI. V was pared by 3 bases and J by 4 bases, with 10 bases between. The CDR3 protein is CASSEGSGYEQYF. In DNA, the CDR3 is TGTGCCAGCAGTGAGGGGTCGGGATACGAGCAGTACTTC.

The chain employs TRBV28 and TRBJ2-2, with 12 nucleotides matching TRBD1. The V gene's germline CDR1 is MDHEN and CDR2 SYDVKM. The V segment lost 5 bases and the J segment 7 bases; nucleotides outside the gene matches: 2. There are 14 residues in the CDR3. The CDR3 reads CASSGTGGFGELFF. Here the CDR3 DNA reads TGTGCCAGCAGTGGGACAGGGGGCTTCGGGGAGCTGTTTTTT.

This clone was observed many times. Other DNA sequences in this sample translate to the same CDR3. The V gene is TRBV7-9, the J gene TRBJ1-1; D is ambiguous. Deletions cut 5 bases from V and 4 bases from J, with 8 bases between. The CDR3 has 12 residues. The V gene's germline CDR1 is SEHNR and CDR2 FQNEAQ (reference sequence). CDR3 DNA: TGTGCCAGCAGCCCGGGTGGCACTGAAGCTTTCTTT. It specifies CASSPGGTEAFF.

The chain employs TRBV5-6 and TRBJ2-5; D perhaps matches TRBD2 (6 bases). Germline V lookup: CDR1 SGHDT, CDR2 YYEEEE. Trimming pared 1 base from V and 3 bases from J, leaving 13 bases between. The CDR3 loop spans 15 amino acids. In nucleotides, the CDR3 is TGTGCCAGCAGCTTGAAGGACTACCCTAAAGAGACCCAGTACTTC. Amino acids: CASSLKDYPKETQYF.

The V and J genes are TRBV7-2 and TRBJ2-7; unclear D gene. This CDR3 is 12 amino acids long. The V gene's germline CDR1 is SGHTA and CDR2 FQGNSA. V lost 5 bases and J lost 5, with 10 bases in between. The CDR3 DNA reads TGTGCCAGCAGCCCAAGCTTGAACGAGCAGTACTTC. Its protein product is CASSPSLNEQYF.

The V gene is TRBV27, the J gene TRBJ2-1; the D is unclear. The germline CDR1 and CDR2 sequences are MNHEY and SMNVEV (reference sequence). V was pared by 6 bases and J by 3 bases, with 15 bases between. This CDR3 region has 15 residues. CDR3 DNA sequence: TGTGCCAGCAGGGACCGGAGTTACGACTACAATGAGCAGTTCTTC. Amino acids: CASRDRSYDYNEQFF.

This clone occurred once. V usage is TRBV29-1 and J usage is TRBJ1-3; D not resolved. V lost 6 bases to trimming and J lost 0 bases, with 6 bases between them. Germline CDR1 SQVTM, CDR2 ANQGSEA. This CDR3 is built from 12 residues. The DNA for the CDR3 is TGCAGCGTCCGGATCTCTGGAAACACCATATATTTT. Amino acids: CSVRISGNTIYF.

V usage is TRBV27 and J usage is TRBJ2-7; D uncertain. Between the trimmed V and J ends, which lost 0 bases and 3 bases, there was a span of 12 bases. Germline CDR1 and CDR2: MNHEY and SMNVEV (reference sequence). This CDR3 comprises 15 residues. The CDR3 sequence: CASSLSPALYYEQYF. As DNA, the CDR3 is TGTGCCAGCAGTTTATCGCCAGCGCTCTACTACGAGCAGTACTTC.

CDR3 bases: TGTGCCAGTAGTTGGCAGACCTACAATGAGCAGTTCTTC. Amino acids: CASSWQTYNEQFF. V gene TRBV19 combines with J gene TRBJ2-1; D is unresolved. V lost 5 bases to trimming and J lost 2 bases, with 7 bases between them. Germline values: CDR1 LNHDA, CDR2 SQIVND (reference sequence). The CDR3 contains 13 residues. The full variable domain, rest sourced from reference TRBV19 and TRBJ2-1, is DGGITQSPKYLFRKEGQNVTLSCEQNLNHDAMYWYRQDPGQGLRLIYYSQIVNDFQKGDIAEGYSVSREKKESFPLTVTSAQKNPTAFYLCASSWQTYNEQFFGPGTRLTVL.

This clone was counted once. The chain is built from TRBV5-1 and TRBJ2-7; the match to TRBD1 covers 9 bases. V was clipped by 4 bases and J by 6 bases; unmatched bases: 8. Looked up from germline, CDR1 is SGHRS and CDR2 is YFSETQ. The CDR3 is made up of 14 amino acids. DNA of the CDR3: TGCGCCAGCAGCCCGAGGGGACAGGGATCCGAGCAGTACTTC. This codes for CASSPRGQGSEQYF.